These T cell receptor beta chains were read from a single sample in a study of blood T cell repertoires in COVID-19. The assay was immunoSEQ multiplex PCR, and TCRdb's table has in-frame clones only and misses some. The sample contains under 300,000 clones, around 90% of which appear only once. The sequencing input was peripheral blood. Receptors were obtained from a woman in her 30s with acute or convalescent COVID-19. Each CDR3 is given with its conserved first and last residue. Each record gives: D gene, J gene, V gene, clone size, CDR3 protein, CDR3 DNA. D genes are given only for firm matches. The size field is filled for only some rows; it gives once, few, many or a size class.

d_call: -; j_call: TRBJ1-1; v_call: TRBV12-5; clone_size: few; cdr3_aa: CASGLVHPARMNTEAFF; cdr3_nt: TGTGCTAGTGGTTTGGTACACCCGGCCAGGATGAACACTGAAGCTTTCTTT
d_call: TRBD1; j_call: TRBJ2-7; v_call: TRBV25-1; clone_size: -; cdr3_aa: CASSGAWDRGVYEQYF; cdr3_nt: TGTGCCAGCAGTGGGGCTTGGGACAGGGGAGTCTACGAGCAGTACTTC
d_call: -; j_call: TRBJ2-3; v_call: TRBV9; clone_size: -; cdr3_aa: CASSLSSPSTDTQYF; cdr3_nt: TGTGCCAGCAGTCTATCTAGCCCCTCCACAGATACGCAGTATTTT
d_call: TRBD2; j_call: TRBJ2-5; v_call: TRBV6-1; clone_size: -; cdr3_aa: CASSEAGGPQETQYF; cdr3_nt: TGTGCCAGCAGTGAAGCGGGAGGGCCCCAAGAGACCCAGTACTTC
d_call: -; j_call: TRBJ2-6; v_call: TRBV27; clone_size: -; cdr3_aa: CASSSYGTGANVLTF; cdr3_nt: TGTGCCAGCAGTTCGTACGGGACTGGGGCCAACGTCCTGACTTTC
d_call: TRBD2; j_call: TRBJ2-3; v_call: TRBV27; clone_size: once; cdr3_aa: CASSILGGRGTDTQYF; cdr3_nt: TGTGCCAGCAGTATCCTCGGGGGGAGGGGCACAGATACGCAGTATTTT
d_call: -; j_call: TRBJ1-1; v_call: TRBV25-1; clone_size: -; cdr3_aa: CASSEGVGSLWTEAFF; cdr3_nt: TGTGCCAGCAGTGAAGGAGTAGGCAGCCTCTGGACTGAAGCTTTCTTT
d_call: -; j_call: TRBJ1-4; v_call: TRBV13; clone_size: -; cdr3_aa: CASSVERGSNEKLFF; cdr3_nt: TGTGCCAGCAGCGTCGAGCGAGGGTCTAATGAAAAACTGTTTTTT
d_call: -; j_call: TRBJ2-3; v_call: TRBV13; clone_size: few; cdr3_aa: CASSFYRGVEADTQYF; cdr3_nt: TGTGCCAGCAGCTTCTATCGCGGCGTAGAAGCAGATACGCAGTATTTT
d_call: -; j_call: TRBJ1-6; v_call: TRBV11-3; clone_size: -; cdr3_aa: CASSLEAPNSPLHF; cdr3_nt: TGTGCCAGCAGCTTAGAAGCCCCTAATTCACCCCTCCACTTT
d_call: -; j_call: TRBJ1-4; v_call: TRBV19; clone_size: few; cdr3_aa: CASTDSTKLFF; cdr3_nt: TGTGCCAGTACCGACAGCACAAAACTGTTTTTT